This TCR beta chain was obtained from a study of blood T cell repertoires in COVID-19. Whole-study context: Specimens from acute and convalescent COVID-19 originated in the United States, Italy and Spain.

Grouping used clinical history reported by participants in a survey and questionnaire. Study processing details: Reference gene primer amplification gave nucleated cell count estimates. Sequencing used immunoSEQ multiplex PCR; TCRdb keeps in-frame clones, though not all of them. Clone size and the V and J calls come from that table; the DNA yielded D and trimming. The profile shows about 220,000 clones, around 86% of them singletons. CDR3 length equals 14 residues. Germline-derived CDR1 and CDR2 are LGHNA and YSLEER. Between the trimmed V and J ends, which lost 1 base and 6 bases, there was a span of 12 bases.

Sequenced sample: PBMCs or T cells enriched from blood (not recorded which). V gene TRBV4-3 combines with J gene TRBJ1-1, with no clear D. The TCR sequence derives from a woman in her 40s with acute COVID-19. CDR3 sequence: CASSQVIRVPEAFF. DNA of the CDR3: TGCGCCAGCAGCCAAGTGATTCGGGTCCCTGAAGCTTTCTTT.